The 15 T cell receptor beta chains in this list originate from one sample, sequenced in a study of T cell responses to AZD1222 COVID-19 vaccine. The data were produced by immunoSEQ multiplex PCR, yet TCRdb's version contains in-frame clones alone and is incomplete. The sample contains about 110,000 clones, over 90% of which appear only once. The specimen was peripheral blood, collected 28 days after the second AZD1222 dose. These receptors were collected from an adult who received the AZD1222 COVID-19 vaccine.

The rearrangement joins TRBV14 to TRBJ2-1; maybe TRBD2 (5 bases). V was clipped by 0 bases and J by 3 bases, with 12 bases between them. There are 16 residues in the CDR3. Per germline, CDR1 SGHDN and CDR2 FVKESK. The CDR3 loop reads CASSQDRGWVYNEQFF. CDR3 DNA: TGTGCCAGCAGCCAAGACCGGGGTTGGGTCTACAATGAGCAGTTCTTC.

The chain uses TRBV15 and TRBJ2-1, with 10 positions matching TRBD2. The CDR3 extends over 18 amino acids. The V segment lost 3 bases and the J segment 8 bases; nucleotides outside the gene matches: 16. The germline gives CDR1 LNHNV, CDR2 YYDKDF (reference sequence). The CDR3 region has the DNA TGTGCCACCAGCAGCCCAATCTTAGCGGGAGGTTCATCCGATGAGCAGTTCTTC. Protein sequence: CATSSPILAGGSSDEQFF.

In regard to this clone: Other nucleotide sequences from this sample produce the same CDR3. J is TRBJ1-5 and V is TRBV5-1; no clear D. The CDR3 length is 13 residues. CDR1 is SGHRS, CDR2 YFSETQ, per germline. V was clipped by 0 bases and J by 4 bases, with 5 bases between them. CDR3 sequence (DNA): TGCGCCAGCAGCTTGGGATTGAATCAGCCCCAGCATTTT. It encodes CASSLGLNQPQHF.

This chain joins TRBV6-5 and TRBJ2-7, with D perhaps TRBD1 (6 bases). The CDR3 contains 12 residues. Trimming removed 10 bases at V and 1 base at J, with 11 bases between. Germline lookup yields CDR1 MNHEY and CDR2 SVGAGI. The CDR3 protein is CATGQNSYEQYF. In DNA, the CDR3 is TGTGCCACCGGACAGAATTCCTACGAGCAGTACTTC.

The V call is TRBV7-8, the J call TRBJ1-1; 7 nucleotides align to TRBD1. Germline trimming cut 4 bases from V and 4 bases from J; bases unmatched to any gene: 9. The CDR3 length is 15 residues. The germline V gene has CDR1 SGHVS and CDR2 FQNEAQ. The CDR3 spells CASSSKDRIGTEAFF. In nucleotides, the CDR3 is TGTGCCAGCAGCTCGAAGGACAGGATAGGCACTGAAGCTTTCTTT.

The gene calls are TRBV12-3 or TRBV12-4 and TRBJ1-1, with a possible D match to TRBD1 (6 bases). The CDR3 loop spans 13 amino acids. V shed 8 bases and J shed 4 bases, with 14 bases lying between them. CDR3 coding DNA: TGTGCCAGCTACCGTCCAGGGGTCACTGAAGCTTTCTTT. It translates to CASYRPGVTEAFF.

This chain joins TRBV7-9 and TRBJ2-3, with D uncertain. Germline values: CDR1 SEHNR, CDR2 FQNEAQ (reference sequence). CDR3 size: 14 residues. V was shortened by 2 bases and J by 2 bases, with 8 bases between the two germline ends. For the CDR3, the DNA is TGTGCCAGCAGCTTAATGGGCAACACAGATACGCAGTATTTT. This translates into CASSLMGNTDTQYF.

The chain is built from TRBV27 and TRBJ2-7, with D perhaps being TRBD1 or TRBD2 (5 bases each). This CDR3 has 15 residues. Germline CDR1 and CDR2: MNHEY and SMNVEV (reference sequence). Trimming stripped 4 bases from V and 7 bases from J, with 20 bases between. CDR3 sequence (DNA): TGTGCCAGCAGTTCTTCCCCAACAGGACTTATTGAGCAGTACTTC. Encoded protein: CASSSSPTGLIEQYF.

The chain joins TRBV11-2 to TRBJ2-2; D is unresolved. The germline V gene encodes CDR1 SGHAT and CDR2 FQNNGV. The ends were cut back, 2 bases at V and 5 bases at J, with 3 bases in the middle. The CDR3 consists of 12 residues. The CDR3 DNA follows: TGTGCCAGCAGCTTATATACCGGGGAGCTGTTTTTT. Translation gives CASSLYTGELFF.

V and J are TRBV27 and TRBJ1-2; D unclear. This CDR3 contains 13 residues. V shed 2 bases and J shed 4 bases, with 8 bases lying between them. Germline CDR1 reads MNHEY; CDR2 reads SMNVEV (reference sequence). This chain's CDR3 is CASSLGMGYGYTF. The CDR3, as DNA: TGTGCCAGCAGTTTAGGGATGGGCTATGGCTACACCTTC.

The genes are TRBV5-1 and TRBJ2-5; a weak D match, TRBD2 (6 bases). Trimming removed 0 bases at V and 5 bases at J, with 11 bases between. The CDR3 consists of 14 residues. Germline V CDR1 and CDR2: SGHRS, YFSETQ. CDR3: CASSLVLAGETQYF. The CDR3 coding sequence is TGCGCCAGCAGCTTGGTACTAGCAGGCGAGACCCAGTACTTC.

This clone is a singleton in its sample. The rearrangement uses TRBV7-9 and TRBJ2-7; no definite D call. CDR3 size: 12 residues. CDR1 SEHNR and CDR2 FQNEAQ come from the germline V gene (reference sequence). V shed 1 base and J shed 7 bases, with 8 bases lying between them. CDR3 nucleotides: TGTGCCAGCAGCTTAGGATCGCAAGAGCAGTACTTC. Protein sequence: CASSLGSQEQYF.

CDR3 region: CATSRNTEAFF. For the CDR3, the DNA is TGTGCCACGTCACGGAACACTGAAGCTTTCTTT. The chain has TRBV19 and TRBJ1-1; D gene ambiguous. CDR1 and CDR2 (germline): LNHDA, SQIVND (reference sequence). The CDR3 extends over 11 amino acids. Trimming took 10 bases from V and 1 from J, leaving 7 bases between them.

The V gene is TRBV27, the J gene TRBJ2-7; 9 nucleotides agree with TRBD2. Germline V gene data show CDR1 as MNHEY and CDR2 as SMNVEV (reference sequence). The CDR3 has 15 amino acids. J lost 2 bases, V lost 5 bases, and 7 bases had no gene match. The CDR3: CASSALAGITYEQYF. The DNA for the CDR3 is TGTGCCAGCAGTGCGCTAGCGGGAATAACCTACGAGCAGTACTTC.

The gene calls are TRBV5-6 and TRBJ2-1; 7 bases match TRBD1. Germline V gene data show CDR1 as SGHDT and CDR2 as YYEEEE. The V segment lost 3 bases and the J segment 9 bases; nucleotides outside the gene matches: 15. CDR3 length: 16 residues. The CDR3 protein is CASSSPQGFFYGEQFF. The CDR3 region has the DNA TGTGCCAGCAGCTCCCCACAGGGGTTTTTTTATGGTGAGCAGTTCTTC.